This T cell receptor (beta chain) was recovered during a study of neoadjuvant anti-PD-1 for oral cavity cancer. Across the study: Patients without progression received a fourth nivolumab dose around day 43, then surgical resection on days 50-56. Study-wide results and caveats: Higher pretreatment blood Treg/Th17 ratios correlated with higher pretreatment blood and lower post-treatment tumor TCRbeta clonality.

Assay: immunoSEQ multiplex PCR; the TCRdb copy retains only in-frame clones and omits some. The sample has approximately 42,000 clones; about 76% are singletons. Specified time point: after neoadjuvant nivolumab, at surgical resection. These oral cavity squamous cell carcinomas were HPV-negative and locally advanced. The CDR3 is made up of 10 amino acids. The V end was cut by 7 bases, the J end by 6 bases, with 3 bases between. Per germline, CDR1 MNHNY and CDR2 SVGAGI (reference sequence). On this clone: Its antigen is not identified.

The receptor's source is a person aged 35-79 years with oral cavity squamous cell carcinoma. The chain joins TRBV6-6 to TRBJ1-4; no clear D gene. The source was PBMCs, collected after nivolumab (anti-PD-1) treatment. CDR3 in amino acids: CASIDEKLFF. The CDR3 nucleotides read TGTGCCAGCATTGATGAAAAACTGTTTTTT.